A single sample is the source of the 9 T cell receptor beta chains below, sequenced in a study of T cells after yellow fever vaccination. MiXCR, applied by TCRdb to the 5' RACE reads, yields one record per CDR3 protein. The sample shows about 300,000 distinct CDR3 sequences, about 10% of them seen only once. The material was CD4+ T cells sorted from PBMCs, obtained 5 days after the yellow fever booster vaccination. The receptors were sampled from a man between 18 and 29 years old who received the YFV17D yellow fever vaccine.

This clonotype was counted only a few times. The chain links TRBV7-2 to TRBJ2-3, with TRBD2 matching 14 bases. CDR3 size: 17 residues. Germline CDR1 reads SGHTA; CDR2 reads FQGNSA. V dropped 1 base and J dropped 3; count of bases not matched to a gene: 3. The CDR3 loop is CASSLERLAGGTDTQYF. In DNA, the CDR3 is TGTGCCAGCAGCTTAGAGCGACTAGCGGGGGGGACAGATACGCAGTATTTT.

This clonotype was counted between two and nine times. The V and J genes are TRBV18 and TRBJ1-5, with a tentative D call TRBD1 (5 bases). V was cut by 3 bases and J by 7 bases, with 13 bases left in between. This CDR3 is 14 amino acids long. The germline gives CDR1 KGHSH, CDR2 LQKENI. CDR3 amino acids: CASSPQDEGQPQHF. CDR3 coding DNA: TGTGCCAGCTCACCTCAGGACGAGGGGCAGCCCCAGCATTTT.

The chain uses TRBV28 and TRBJ2-3; TRBD1 aligns across 8 bases. Germline CDR1 reads MDHEN; CDR2 reads SYDVKM. The CDR3 has 15 amino acids. J was trimmed by 2 bases and V by 6 bases; bases with no gene match: 7. In DNA, the CDR3 is TGTGCCAGCAGAGGAGGACAGGGTTACACAGATACGCAGTATTTT. Its protein is CASRGGQGYTDTQYF.

This clonotype was observed a few times. The chain couples TRBV20-1 to TRBJ2-3, with TRBD2 identical over 13 bases. From germline, CDR1 is DFQATT and CDR2 SNEGSKA (reference sequence). CDR3 size: 15 residues. V shed 1 base and J 7 bases; nucleotides not matched to a gene: 5. The CDR3 coding sequence is TGCAGTGCTAGAGGGACTAGCGGGGGCCCTAATACGCAGTATTTT. It translates to CSARGTSGGPNTQYF.

This clonotype occurred many times. The chain combines TRBV6-2 or TRBV6-3 with TRBJ1-5; 7 nucleotides line up with TRBD1. The CDR3 is 15 residues long. After removal of 5 bases from V and 7 bases from J, the junction contained 11 bases not matched to a gene. Germline lookup yields CDR1 MNHEY and CDR2 SVGEGT. CDR3 sequence reads: CASSVYRGLGQPQHF. CDR3 nucleotide sequence: TGTGCCAGCAGTGTCTACAGGGGTCTCGGGCAGCCCCAGCATTTT.

This clonotype has at least ten counts. The chain couples TRBV5-6 to TRBJ1-1; TRBD1 might be the D (6 bases). V was pared by 4 bases and J by 3 bases, with 13 bases between. The CDR3 is made up of 14 amino acids. Germline V gene sequence: CDR1 SGHDT, CDR2 YYEEEE. CDR3 residues: CASSVQGWDTEAFF. The CDR3 DNA is TGTGCCAGCAGCGTACAGGGATGGGACACTGAAGCTTTCTTT.

This sequence joins TRBV20-1 and TRBJ2-2; D assignment may be TRBD1 or TRBD2 (5 bases each). This CDR3 contains 14 residues. With 5 bases removed from V and 6 bases from J, the gap between germline ends came to 16 bases. Per germline, CDR1 DFQATT and CDR2 SNEGSKA (reference sequence). The chain's CDR3 is CSAGPWGNPGELFF. As DNA, the CDR3 is TGCAGTGCTGGGCCCTGGGGGAATCCCGGGGAGCTGTTTTTT.

This clonotype was counted a few times. This sequence joins TRBV4-1 and TRBJ1-6; TRBD1 agrees at 8 bases. The CDR3 totals 16 residues. The germline V gene has CDR1 MGHRA and CDR2 YSYEKL. The junction had 8 bases not matched to a gene; V was cut back by 4 bases and J by 6 bases. The CDR3 reads CASSPPRTGINSPLHF. The DNA of the CDR3 is TGCGCCAGCAGCCCACCGCGGACAGGGATTAATTCACCCCTCCACTTT.

This clonotype has at least ten counts. This sequence joins TRBV2 and TRBJ2-7; D is possibly TRBD2 (6 bases). The V end lost 5 bases, the J end lost 4 bases, and 15 bases lay between the germline ends. The CDR3 spans 14 residues. Germline CDR1 is SNHLY and CDR2 is FYNNEI. This CDR3 is CASSRTLGGYEQYF. The CDR3 DNA reads TGTGCCAGCAGTCGGACACTAGGAGGGTACGAGCAGTACTTC.